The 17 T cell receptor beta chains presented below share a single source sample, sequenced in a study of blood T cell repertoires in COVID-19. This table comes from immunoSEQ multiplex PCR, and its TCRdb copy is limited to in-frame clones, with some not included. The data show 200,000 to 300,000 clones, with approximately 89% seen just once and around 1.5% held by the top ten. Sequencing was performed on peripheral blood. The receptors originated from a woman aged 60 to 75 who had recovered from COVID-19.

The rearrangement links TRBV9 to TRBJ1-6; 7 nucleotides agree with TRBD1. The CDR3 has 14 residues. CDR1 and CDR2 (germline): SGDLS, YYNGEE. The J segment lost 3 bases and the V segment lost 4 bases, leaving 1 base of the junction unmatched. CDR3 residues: CASSRDSYNSPLHF. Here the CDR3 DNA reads TGTGCCAGCAGCCGGGACAGCTATAATTCACCCCTCCACTTT.

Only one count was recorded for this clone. This CDR3 reads CASSLYSDLNTEAFF. The CDR3 nucleotides are TGCGCCAGCAGCTTGTATTCAGATCTGAACACTGAAGCTTTCTTT. The chain couples TRBV5-1 to TRBJ1-1; D call uncertain. This CDR3 contains 15 residues. V lost 1 base and J lost 0, with 10 bases in between. Germline CDR1 is SGHRS and CDR2 is YFSETQ.

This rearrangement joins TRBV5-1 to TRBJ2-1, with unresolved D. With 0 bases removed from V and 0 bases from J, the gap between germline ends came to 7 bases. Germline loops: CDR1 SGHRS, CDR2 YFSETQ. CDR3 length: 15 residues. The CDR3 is CASSLGLSSYNEQFF. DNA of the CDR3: TGCGCCAGCAGCTTGGGACTGAGCTCCTACAATGAGCAGTTCTTC.

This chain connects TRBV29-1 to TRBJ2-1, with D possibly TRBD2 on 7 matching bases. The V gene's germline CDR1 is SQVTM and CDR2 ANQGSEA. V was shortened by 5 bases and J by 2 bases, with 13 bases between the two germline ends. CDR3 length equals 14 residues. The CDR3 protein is CSVMGGRTYNEQFF. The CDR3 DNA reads TGCAGCGTTATGGGGGGGCGCACCTACAATGAGCAGTTCTTC.

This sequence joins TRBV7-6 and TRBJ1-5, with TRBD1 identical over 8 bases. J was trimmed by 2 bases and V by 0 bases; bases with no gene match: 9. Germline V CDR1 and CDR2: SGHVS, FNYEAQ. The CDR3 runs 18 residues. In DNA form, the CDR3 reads TGTGCCAGCAGCTTAGCTCCTAGCGGACAGGGACGCAATCAGCCCCAGCATTTT. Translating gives CASSLAPSGQGRNQPQHF.

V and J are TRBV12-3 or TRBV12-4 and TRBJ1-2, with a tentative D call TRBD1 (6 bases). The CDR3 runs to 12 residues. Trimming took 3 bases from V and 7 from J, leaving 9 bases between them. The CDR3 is CASSLGAGGYTF. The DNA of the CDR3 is TGTGCCAGCAGTTTGGGGGCTGGTGGCTACACCTTC.

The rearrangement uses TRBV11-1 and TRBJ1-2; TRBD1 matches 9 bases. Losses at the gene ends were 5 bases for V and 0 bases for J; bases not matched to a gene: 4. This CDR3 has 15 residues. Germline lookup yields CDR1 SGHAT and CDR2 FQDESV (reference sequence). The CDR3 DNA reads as TGTGCCAGCAGCATAACAGGGGGCACTAACTATGGCTACACCTTC. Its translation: CASSITGGTNYGYTF.

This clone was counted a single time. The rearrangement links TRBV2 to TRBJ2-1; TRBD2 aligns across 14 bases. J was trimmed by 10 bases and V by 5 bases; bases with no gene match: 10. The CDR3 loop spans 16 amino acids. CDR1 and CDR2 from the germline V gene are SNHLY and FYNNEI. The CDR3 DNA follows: TGTGCCAGCAGTTTACGATCGGGACTAGCGGGGGCGGAGCAGTTCTTC. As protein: CASSLRSGLAGAEQFF.

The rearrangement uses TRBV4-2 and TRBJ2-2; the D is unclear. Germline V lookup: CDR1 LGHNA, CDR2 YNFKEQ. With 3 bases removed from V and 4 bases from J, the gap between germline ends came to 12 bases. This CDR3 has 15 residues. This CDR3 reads CASSQPSGSTGELFF. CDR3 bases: TGTGCCAGCAGCCAGCCATCAGGATCCACCGGGGAGCTGTTTTTT.

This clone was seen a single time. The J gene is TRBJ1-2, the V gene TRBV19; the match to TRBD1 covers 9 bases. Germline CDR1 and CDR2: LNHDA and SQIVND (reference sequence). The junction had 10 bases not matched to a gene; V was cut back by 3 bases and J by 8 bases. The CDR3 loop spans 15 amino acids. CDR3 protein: CASSISTDRGGGYTF. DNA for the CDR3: TGTGCCAGTAGTATTTCCACGGACAGGGGAGGCGGCTACACCTTC.

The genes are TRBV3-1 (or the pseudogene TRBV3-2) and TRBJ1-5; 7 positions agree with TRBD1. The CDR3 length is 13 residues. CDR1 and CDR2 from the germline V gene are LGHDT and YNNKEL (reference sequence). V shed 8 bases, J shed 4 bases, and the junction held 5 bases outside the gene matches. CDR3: CASGGQANQPQHF. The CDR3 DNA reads TGTGCCAGCGGAGGACAGGCAAATCAGCCCCAGCATTTT.

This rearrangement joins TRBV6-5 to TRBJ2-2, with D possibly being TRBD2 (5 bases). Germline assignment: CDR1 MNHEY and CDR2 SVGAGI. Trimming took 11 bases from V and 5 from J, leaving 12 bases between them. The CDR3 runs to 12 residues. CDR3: CALKRVTGELFF. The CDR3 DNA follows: TGTGCCTTAAAGAGGGTTACCGGGGAGCTGTTTTTT.

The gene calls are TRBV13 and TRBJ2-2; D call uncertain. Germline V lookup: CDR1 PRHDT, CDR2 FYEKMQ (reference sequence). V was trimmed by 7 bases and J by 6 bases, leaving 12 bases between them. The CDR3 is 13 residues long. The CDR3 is CASNLGRSGELFF. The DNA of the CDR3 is TGTGCCAGCAACCTAGGTCGGTCCGGGGAGCTGTTTTTT.

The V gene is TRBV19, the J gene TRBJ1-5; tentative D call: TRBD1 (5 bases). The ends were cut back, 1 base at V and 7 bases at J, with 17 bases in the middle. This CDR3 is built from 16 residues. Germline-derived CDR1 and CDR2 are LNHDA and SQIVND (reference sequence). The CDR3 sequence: CASSIAGDLGVQPQHF. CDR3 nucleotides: TGTGCCAGTAGTATAGCGGGGGACTTAGGGGTCCAGCCCCAGCATTTT.

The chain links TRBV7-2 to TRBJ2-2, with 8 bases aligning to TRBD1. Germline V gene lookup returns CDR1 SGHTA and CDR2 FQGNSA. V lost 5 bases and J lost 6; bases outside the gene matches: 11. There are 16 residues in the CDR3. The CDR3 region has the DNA TGTGCCAGCAGCCGTTCGGGGACAGGTATTCCCGGGGAGCTGTTTTTT. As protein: CASSRSGTGIPGELFF.

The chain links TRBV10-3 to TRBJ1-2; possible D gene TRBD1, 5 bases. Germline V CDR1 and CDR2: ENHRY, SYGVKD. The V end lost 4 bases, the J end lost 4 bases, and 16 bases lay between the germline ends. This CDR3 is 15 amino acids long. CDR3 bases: TGTGCCATCAGTGGTGGTACAGGCCTCCTCTATGGCTACACCTTC. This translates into CAISGGTGLLYGYTF.

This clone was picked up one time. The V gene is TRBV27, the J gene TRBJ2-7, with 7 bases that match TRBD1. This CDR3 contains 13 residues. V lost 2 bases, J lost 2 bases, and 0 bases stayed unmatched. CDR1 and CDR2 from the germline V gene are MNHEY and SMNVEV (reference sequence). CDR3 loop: CASSLRGPYEQYF. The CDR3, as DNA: TGTGCCAGCAGTTTAAGGGGGCCCTACGAGCAGTACTTC.